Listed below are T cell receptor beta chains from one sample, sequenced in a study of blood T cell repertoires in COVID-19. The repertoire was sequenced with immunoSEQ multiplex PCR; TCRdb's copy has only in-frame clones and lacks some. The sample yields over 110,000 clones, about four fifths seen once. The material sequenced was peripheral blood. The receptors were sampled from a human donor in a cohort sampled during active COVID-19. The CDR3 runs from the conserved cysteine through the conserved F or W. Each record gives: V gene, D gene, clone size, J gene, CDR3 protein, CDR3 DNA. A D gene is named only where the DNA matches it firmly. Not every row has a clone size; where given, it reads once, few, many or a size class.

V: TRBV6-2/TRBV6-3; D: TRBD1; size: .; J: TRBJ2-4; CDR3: CASSSRQGVGAKNIQYF; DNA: TGTGCCAGCAGTTCACGACAGGGAGTCGGGGCCAAAAACATTCAGTACTTC
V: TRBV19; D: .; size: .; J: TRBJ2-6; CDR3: CASSSQGGANVLTF; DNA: TGTGCCAGTAGTTCCCAGGGGGGGGCCAACGTCCTGACTTTC
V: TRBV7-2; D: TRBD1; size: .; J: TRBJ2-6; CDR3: CASTPRGQVSGANVLTF; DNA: TGTGCCAGCACCCCTCGGGGACAGGTCTCTGGGGCCAACGTCCTGACTTTC
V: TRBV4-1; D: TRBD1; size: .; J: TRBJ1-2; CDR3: CASSQDENRGVYGYTF; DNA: TGCGCCAGCAGCCAAGATGAGAACAGGGGAGTCTATGGCTACACCTTC
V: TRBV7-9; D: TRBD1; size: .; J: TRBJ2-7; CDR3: CASSPGTGGYEQYF; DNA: TGTGCCAGCAGCCCAGGGACAGGGGGGTACGAGCAGTACTTC
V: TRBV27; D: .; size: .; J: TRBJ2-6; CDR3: CASPWGMGASSGANVLTF; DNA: TGTGCCAGCCCTTGGGGGATGGGGGCCAGCTCTGGGGCCAACGTCCTGACTTTC
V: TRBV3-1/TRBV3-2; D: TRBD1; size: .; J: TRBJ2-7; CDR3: CASSQGSGQGVGQYF; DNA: TGTGCCAGCAGCCAAGGATCCGGACAGGGGGTTGGGCAGTACTTC
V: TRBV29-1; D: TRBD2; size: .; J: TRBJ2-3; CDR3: CSVMRGGSTDTQYF; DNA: TGCAGCGTGATGCGGGGGGGATCCACAGATACGCAGTATTTT
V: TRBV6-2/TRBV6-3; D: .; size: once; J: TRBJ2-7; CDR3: CASSYSSSSYEQYF; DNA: TGTGCCAGCAGTTACTCCTCGAGCTCCTACGAGCAGTACTTC
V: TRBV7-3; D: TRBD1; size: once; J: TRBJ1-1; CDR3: CASSLLGGGNTEAFF; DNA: TGTGCCAGCAGCTTACTAGGGGGCGGGAACACTGAAGCTTTCTTT
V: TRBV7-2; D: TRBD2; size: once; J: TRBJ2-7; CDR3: CASSLRTSGTYEQYF; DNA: TGTGCCAGCAGCTTACGTACTAGCGGAACCTACGAGCAGTACTTC
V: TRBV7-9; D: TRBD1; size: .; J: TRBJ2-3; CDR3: CASSLDTGATDTQYF; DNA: TGTGCCAGCAGCTTAGATACAGGGGCCACAGATACGCAGTATTTT
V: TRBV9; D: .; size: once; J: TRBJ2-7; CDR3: CASASTAANYERQYF; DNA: TGTGCCAGCGCAAGTACCGCAGCTAATTACGAGCGGCAGTACTTC
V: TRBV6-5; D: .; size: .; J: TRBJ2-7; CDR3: CASSYSRYEQYF; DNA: TGTGCCAGCAGTTACTCCCGCTACGAGCAGTACTTC
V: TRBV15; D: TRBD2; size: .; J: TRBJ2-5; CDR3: CATSRESGTSWETQYF; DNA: TGTGCCACCAGCAGAGAGAGTGGGACTAGTTGGGAGACCCAGTACTTC
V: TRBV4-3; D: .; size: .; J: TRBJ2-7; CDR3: CASSRKTGDEQYF; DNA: TGCGCCAGCAGCCGAAAAACAGGCGACGAGCAGTACTTC
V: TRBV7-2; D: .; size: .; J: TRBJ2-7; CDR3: CASSFLAEYEQYF; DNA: TGTGCCAGCAGCTTCTTAGCCGAGTACGAGCAGTACTTC
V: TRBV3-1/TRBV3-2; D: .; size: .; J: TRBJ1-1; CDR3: CASRPTVNTEAFF; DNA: TGTGCCAGCAGGCCGACAGTTAACACTGAAGCTTTCTTT
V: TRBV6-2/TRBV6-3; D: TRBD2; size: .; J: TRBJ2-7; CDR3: CASSIRASGAYEQYF; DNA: TGTGCCAGCAGTATCCGGGCTAGCGGGGCTTACGAGCAGTACTTC
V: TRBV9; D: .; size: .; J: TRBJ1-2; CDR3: CASSPKAGIANYGYTF; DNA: TGTGCCAGCAGCCCAAAAGCCGGGATTGCTAACTATGGCTACACCTTC
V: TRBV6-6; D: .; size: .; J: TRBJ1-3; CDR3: CASSFGLSRNTIYF; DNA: TGTGCCAGCAGTTTCGGTCTCTCGAGGAACACCATATATTTT
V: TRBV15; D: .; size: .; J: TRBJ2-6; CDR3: CATSTGHRTRTSGANVLTF; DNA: TGTGCCACCAGCACGGGACACCGTACCCGTACTTCTGGGGCCAACGTCCTGACTTTC
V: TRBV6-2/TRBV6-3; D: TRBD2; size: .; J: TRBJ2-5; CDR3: CASSYSASGTVSLETQYF; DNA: TGTGCCAGCAGTTACTCCGCTAGCGGGACAGTTAGCCTAGAGACCCAGTACTTC
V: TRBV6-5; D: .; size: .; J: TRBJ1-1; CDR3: CASSPRWRGTEAFF; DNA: TGTGCCAGCAGCCCCCGTTGGAGGGGCACTGAAGCTTTCTTT
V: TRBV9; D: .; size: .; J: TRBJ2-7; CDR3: CASSVDRVPYEQYF; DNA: TGTGCCAGCAGCGTAGACCGGGTTCCCTACGAGCAGTACTTC
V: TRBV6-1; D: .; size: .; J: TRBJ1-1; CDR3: CASSDIVNTEAFF; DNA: TGTGCCAGCAGTGATATAGTGAACACTGAAGCTTTCTTT